The clone carrying this T cell receptor beta chain showed up just a few times. These data are taken from a study of blood T cell repertoires in COVID-19. On the study more broadly: Both acute and convalescent COVID-19 samples were obtained from the United States, Italy and Spain. T cells, B-cell-depleted T cells, or PBMCs supplied cDNA or gDNA.

Per the study methods: Amplifying reference gene primers gave estimates of nucleated cell counts. Sequencing was performed with immunoSEQ multiplex PCR; in TCRdb, only in-frame clones are kept and a portion is missing. V and J calls and clone size are as listed in that table; D and trimming were resolved from the DNA. The sample comprises approximately 150,000 clones, roughly 84% of which are singletons, and roughly 2.7% rests with the top ten. V lost 7 bases and J lost 4, with 8 bases in between. Germline CDR1 reads MNHEY; CDR2 reads SVGAGI. The CDR3 loop spans 11 amino acids. The receptor was isolated from a human donor with acute or convalescent COVID-19. The donor label of this sample is uncertain. The J gene is TRBJ2-7, the V gene TRBV6-5, with D hard to call. Sequenced sample: peripheral blood. The CDR3 loop reads CASTPEYEQYV. As DNA, the CDR3 is TGTGCCAGCACCCCCGAGTACGAGCAGTACGTC.